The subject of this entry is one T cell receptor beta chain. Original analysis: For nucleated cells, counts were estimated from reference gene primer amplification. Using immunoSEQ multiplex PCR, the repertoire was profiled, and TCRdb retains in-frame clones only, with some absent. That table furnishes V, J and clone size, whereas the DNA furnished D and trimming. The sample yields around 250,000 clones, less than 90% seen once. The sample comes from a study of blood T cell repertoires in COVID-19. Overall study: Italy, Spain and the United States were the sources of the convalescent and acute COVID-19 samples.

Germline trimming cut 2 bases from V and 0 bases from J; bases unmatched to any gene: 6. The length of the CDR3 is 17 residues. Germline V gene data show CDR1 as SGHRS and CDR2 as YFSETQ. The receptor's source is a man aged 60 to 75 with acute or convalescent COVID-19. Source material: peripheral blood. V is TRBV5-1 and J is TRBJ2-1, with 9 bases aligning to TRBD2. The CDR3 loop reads CASSFSSGTSSYNEQFF. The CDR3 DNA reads TGCGCCAGCAGCTTCTCTAGCGGGACAAGCTCCTACAATGAGCAGTTCTTC.